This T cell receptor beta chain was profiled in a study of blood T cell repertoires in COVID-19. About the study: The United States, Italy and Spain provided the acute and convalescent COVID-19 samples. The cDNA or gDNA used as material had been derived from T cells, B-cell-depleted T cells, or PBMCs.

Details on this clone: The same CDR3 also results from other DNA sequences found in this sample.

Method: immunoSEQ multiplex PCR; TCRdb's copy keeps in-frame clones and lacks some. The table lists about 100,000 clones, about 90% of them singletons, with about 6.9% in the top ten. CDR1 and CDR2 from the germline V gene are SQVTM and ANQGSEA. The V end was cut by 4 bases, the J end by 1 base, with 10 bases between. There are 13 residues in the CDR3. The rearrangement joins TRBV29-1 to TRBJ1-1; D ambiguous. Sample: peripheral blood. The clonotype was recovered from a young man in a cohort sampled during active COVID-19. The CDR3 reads CSVATGPNTEAFF. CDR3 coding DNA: TGCAGCGTTGCTACTGGTCCGAACACTGAAGCTTTCTTT.